The 22 T cell receptor beta chains in this list originate from one sample, sequenced in a study of cytotoxic CD8 clonotypes in ibrutinib-treated CLL. Assay: immunoSEQ multiplex PCR; the TCRdb copy retains only in-frame clones and omits some. The sample holds more than 9,500 clones, around 62% seen once. The sample in question was PBMCs, obtained before ibrutinib treatment. These receptors were taken from a human donor with chronic lymphocytic leukemia.

The chain couples TRBV27 to TRBJ2-7; D call uncertain. Looked up from germline, CDR1 is MNHEY and CDR2 is SMNVEV (reference sequence). The germline V and J ends were trimmed by 7 bases and 5 bases, with 3 bases remaining between them. This CDR3 region has 9 residues. CDR3 DNA: TGTGCCAGCACGGACGAGCAGTACTTC. Amino acid sequence: CASTDEQYF.

In its sample, this clone was seen a few times. The V and J genes are TRBV7-9 and TRBJ1-5; tentative D call: TRBD1 (5 bases). CDR1 is SEHNR, CDR2 FQNEAQ, per germline (reference sequence). The V end was cut by 4 bases, the J end by 4 bases, with 11 bases between. The CDR3 contains 14 residues. CDR3 protein: CASSSAAGNQPQHF. CDR3 in DNA: TGTGCCAGCAGCTCGGCGGCAGGGAATCAGCCCCAGCATTTT.

This chain joins TRBV18 and TRBJ2-2; TRBD1 is a possible D gene (5 bases). Germline-derived CDR1 and CDR2 are KGHSH and LQKENI. The CDR3 runs to 14 residues. V shed 9 bases and J shed 4 bases, with 15 bases lying between them. The CDR3 reads CASTFWTTTGELFF. In DNA form, the CDR3 reads TGTGCCAGTACGTTTTGGACAACCACCGGGGAGCTGTTTTTT.

This chain connects TRBV4-1 to TRBJ1-2; 9 nucleotides agree with TRBD1. The germline gives CDR1 MGHRA, CDR2 YSYEKL. Trimming removed 1 base from V and 2 bases from J; junction bases left unmatched: 5. The CDR3 loop spans 16 amino acids. The CDR3 DNA reads TGCGCCAGCAGCCAAGCCGGGACAGGGTCGAACTATGGCTACACCTTC. It yields the protein CASSQAGTGSNYGYTF.

A single count supports this clone. The V gene is TRBV2, the J gene TRBJ2-7; 7 nucleotides agree with TRBD1. V lost 4 bases, J lost 1 base, and 4 bases stayed unmatched. This CDR3 is built from 14 residues. Germline loops: CDR1 SNHLY, CDR2 FYNNEI. DNA for the CDR3: TGTGCCAGCAGTGGGACAGGCATTTCCTACGAGCAGTACTTC. It yields the protein CASSGTGISYEQYF. The complete variable domain, with remaining parts taken from reference TRBV2 and TRBJ2-7, reads EPEVTQTPSHQVTQMGQEVILRCVPISNHLYFYWYRQILGQKVEFLVSFYNNEISEKSEIFDDQFSVERPDGSNFTLKIRSTKLEDSAMYFCASSGTGISYEQYFGPGTRLTVT.

The chain combines TRBV5-4 with TRBJ2-1, with D possibly being TRBD2 (6 bases). The CDR3 extends over 15 amino acids. The V end was cut by 4 bases, the J end by 0 bases, with 11 bases between. Germline V gene sequence: CDR1 SGHNT, CDR2 YYREEE (reference sequence). CDR3 protein: CASSPGTGSYNEQFF. The CDR3 DNA follows: TGTGCCAGCAGCCCAGGGACTGGCTCCTACAATGAGCAGTTCTTC.

This clone is medium-sized in the sample. The chain has TRBV28 and TRBJ1-2, with 10 positions matching TRBD1. This CDR3 contains 18 residues. V shed 3 bases and J 0 bases; nucleotides not matched to a gene: 10. The germline CDR1 and CDR2 sequences are MDHEN and SYDVKM. CDR3: CASSFRGTGVGANYGYTF. The CDR3 DNA follows: TGTGCCAGCAGTTTTAGGGGGACAGGGGTGGGAGCTAACTATGGCTACACCTTC.

The chain recombines TRBV4-3 with TRBJ2-3, with D tentatively TRBD1 or TRBD2 (5 bases each). The germline V gene has CDR1 LGHNA and CDR2 YSLEER. The CDR3 is made up of 16 amino acids. V shed 4 bases and J shed 1 base, with 15 bases lying between them. The CDR3 protein is CASSPMARGGTDTQYF. The CDR3 DNA is TGCGCCAGCAGCCCTATGGCGAGAGGGGGCACAGATACGCAGTATTTT.

This chain connects TRBV7-2 to TRBJ2-7; 8 bases line up with TRBD1. The CDR3 contains 14 residues. Germline V gene lookup returns CDR1 SGHTA and CDR2 FQGNSA. With V trimmed by 3 bases and J by 2 bases, 3 bases remained unmatched. This chain's CDR3 is CASSFQGAPYEQYF. The DNA for the CDR3 is TGTGCCAGCAGCTTCCAGGGGGCCCCCTACGAGCAGTACTTC.

The chain uses TRBV5-1 and TRBJ1-1; D is uncertain. The CDR3 loop spans 14 amino acids. Per the germline V gene, CDR1 is SGHRS and CDR2 is YFSETQ. Trimming removed 5 bases at V and 1 base at J, with 12 bases between. CDR3 coding DNA: TGCGCCAGCAGAAGTGCACTCCCGAACACTGAAGCTTTCTTT. It encodes CASRSALPNTEAFF.

This clone was observed a few times. CDR3 DNA: TGCGCCAGCAGCCACCCCCGGACAATTAACACTGAAGCTTTCTTT. Translating gives CASSHPRTINTEAFF. The gene calls are TRBV4-1 and TRBJ1-1; a possible D gene is TRBD1 (5 bases). This CDR3 region has 15 residues. The germline CDR1 and CDR2 sequences are MGHRA and YSYEKL. Trimming shortened V by 3 bases and J by 2 bases, and 13 bases separated the two germline ends.

The chain carries TRBV2 and TRBJ1-1; D remains unclear. The CDR3 runs 12 residues. Trimming left V 8 bases short and J 1 base short, with 8 bases between. Germline CDR1 SNHLY, CDR2 FYNNEI. The CDR3 here is CASSVSNTEAFF. The DNA of the CDR3 is TGTGCCAGCTCTGTATCGAACACTGAAGCTTTCTTT. The full variable domain, rest sourced from reference TRBV2 and TRBJ1-1, is EPEVTQTPSHQVTQMGQEVILRCVPISNHLYFYWYRQILGQKVEFLVSFYNNEISEKSEIFDDQFSVERPDGSNFTLKIRSTKLEDSAMYFCASSVSNTEAFFGQGTRLTVV.

The rearrangement uses TRBV21-1 and TRBJ1-4. TRBV21-1 constitutes a pseudogene. CDR3 length: 16 amino acids. CDR3 bases: TGTGCCAGCAGCCAGGTAGCCATAGCGACGAGGGAAAAACTGTTTTTT. The encoded protein is CASSQVAIATREKLFF.

The chain carries TRBV10-2 and TRBJ2-7, with D unresolved. This CDR3 region has 15 residues. From germline, CDR1 is WSHSY and CDR2 SAAADI. The ends were cut back, 5 bases at V and 0 bases at J, with 14 bases in the middle. In DNA form, the CDR3 reads TGCGCCAGCAGTTTTACGGCAGGCGCCTCCTACGAGCAGTACTTC. Translated: CASSFTAGASYEQYF.

The chain couples TRBV12-5 to TRBJ1-5, with TRBD1 matching 9 bases. The CDR3 is 16 amino acids. The trim removed 1 base at V and 10 bases at J, leaving 11 bases unmatched. The germline gives CDR1 LGHNT, CDR2 FRNRAP. CDR3 sequence reads: CASGLADGTGPRPQHF. The CDR3 nucleotides are TGTGCTAGTGGTTTGGCAGACGGGACAGGGCCTCGTCCCCAGCATTTT.

The chain carries TRBV19 and TRBJ2-2, with 8 nucleotides matching TRBD1. Germline V gene data show CDR1 as LNHDA and CDR2 as SQIVND (reference sequence). CDR3 length: 15 residues. Losses at the gene ends were 3 bases for V and 3 bases for J; bases not matched to a gene: 3. CDR3 DNA sequence: TGTGCCAGTAGTATGGGGACAGGATACACCGGGGAGCTGTTTTTT. Protein: CASSMGTGYTGELFF. The full variable domain, its missing parts supplied by reference TRBV19 and TRBJ2-2, is DGGITQSPKYLFRKEGQNVTLSCEQNLNHDAMYWYRQDPGQGLRLIYYSQIVNDFQKGDIAEGYSVSREKKESFPLTVTSAQKNPTAFYLCASSMGTGYTGELFFGEGSRLTVL.

V is TRBV27 and J is TRBJ2-7; 7 nucleotides line up with TRBD1. The CDR3 is made up of 14 amino acids. Germline V gives CDR1 MNHEY, CDR2 SMNVEV (reference sequence). Trimming took 2 bases from V and 4 from J; bases not matched to a gene: 5. The CDR3 nucleotides are TGTGCCAGCAGTTTACGACAGGGTTGGTACGAGCAGTACTTC. Encoded protein: CASSLRQGWYEQYF.

The chain combines TRBV27 with TRBJ2-1; D remains ambiguous. CDR3 length: 13 residues. The V end was cut by 3 bases, the J end by 7 bases, with 10 bases between. Germline V lookup: CDR1 MNHEY, CDR2 SMNVEV (reference sequence). The CDR3: CASSFSLVNEQFF. CDR3 DNA: TGTGCCAGCAGTTTCTCTTTAGTGAATGAGCAGTTCTTC.

This sequence joins TRBV6-1 and TRBJ1-2; perhaps TRBD1 as D (6 bases). With 1 base removed from V and 4 bases from J, the gap between germline ends came to 13 bases. The CDR3 covers 15 residues. Germline CDR1 and CDR2: MNHNS and SASEGT. The CDR3 sequence is CASSEVGGVLYGYTF. The CDR3 DNA follows: TGTGCCAGCAGTGAAGTAGGGGGAGTACTCTATGGCTACACCTTC.

A word on this clone: The sample holds other DNA sequences that translate to the same CDR3. CDR3 sequence (DNA): TGCGCCAGCAGCCAAGAGAGCGAGAGCTCCTACAATGAGCAGTTCTTC. Translating it yields CASSQESESSYNEQFF. This chain links TRBV4-1 with TRBJ2-1; no reliable D call. Germline values: CDR1 MGHRA, CDR2 YSYEKL. The ends were cut back, 0 bases at V and 0 bases at J, with 9 bases in the middle. The CDR3 has 16 amino acids.

This clone is large within its sample. This chain uses TRBV28 with TRBJ2-7; no clear D. This CDR3 has 13 residues. The V end was cut by 6 bases, the J end by 2 bases, with 11 bases between. Germline CDR1 MDHEN, CDR2 SYDVKM. The CDR3: CASSPRQPYEQYF. CDR3 DNA: TGTGCCAGCAGCCCCCGGCAGCCCTACGAGCAGTACTTC.

This clone was recorded a few times. The CDR3 is CASSLNSGADTQYF. CDR3 DNA: TGTGCCAGCAGTCTAAATAGCGGGGCAGATACGCAGTATTTT. V gene TRBV7-2 combines with J gene TRBJ2-3; 8 nucleotides line up with TRBD2. J was trimmed by 4 bases and V by 6 bases; bases with no gene match: 6. The CDR3 runs 14 residues. Per the germline V gene, CDR1 is SGHTA and CDR2 is FQGNSA.